The rows below give T cell receptor beta chains drawn from one sample of a study of T-cell reconstitution after alpha-beta-depleted transplantation in children. TCRdb re-called the PCR reads with MiXCR, one entry per CDR3 protein. Of around 230,000 distinct CDR3 sequences in the sample, under 20% are singletons; the top ten hold about 45%. Sequenced material: PBMCs, mostly from graft donor cells, taken 360 days after TCRalphabeta/CD19-depleted stem cell transplant. All receptors derive from a male patient between 2 and 10 years old who had a stem cell transplant for acute lymphoblastic leukemia, so the T cells may come from the graft donor. CDR3s include the opening cysteine and the closing phenylalanine or tryptophan. The D gene is left open where the match is weak. The size entry is marked missing in some rows and otherwise reads once, few, many or a size class.

J gene: TRBJ1-6
CDR3 length: 15
D gene: .
V gene: TRBV29-1
clone size: .
CDR3 protein: CSVPTWTGNNSPLHF
CDR3 DNA: TGCAGCGTTCCTACTTGGACGGGTAATAATTCACCCCTCCACTTT

J gene: TRBJ2-7
CDR3 length: 16
D gene: .
V gene: TRBV12-3/TRBV12-4
clone size: .
CDR3 protein: CASSLYLAGVSYEQYF
CDR3 DNA: TGTGCCAGCAGTTTATACCTCGCAGGGGTTAGCTACGAGCAGTACTTC

J gene: TRBJ1-3
CDR3 length: 15
D gene: TRBD1
V gene: TRBV6-1
clone size: few
CDR3 protein: CASRPDRGSGNTIYF
CDR3 DNA: TGTGCCAGCAGACCGGACAGGGGCTCTGGAAACACCATATATTTT

J gene: TRBJ2-1
CDR3 length: 15
D gene: .
V gene: TRBV12-3/TRBV12-4
clone size: few
CDR3 protein: CASRRPGLSNNEQFF
CDR3 DNA: TGTGCCAGCAGACGCCCGGGACTCTCAAACAATGAGCAGTTCTTC

J gene: TRBJ2-7
CDR3 length: 15
D gene: .
V gene: TRBV5-6
clone size: few
CDR3 protein: CASSWGRMSSYEQYF
CDR3 DNA: TGTGCCAGCAGTTGGGGACGGATGTCTTCCTACGAGCAGTACTTC

J gene: TRBJ1-4
CDR3 length: 12
D gene: .
V gene: TRBV29-1
clone size: .
CDR3 protein: CSVEDYRDQLFF
CDR3 DNA: TGCAGCGTTGAAGACTACCGGGACCAACTGTTTTTT

J gene: TRBJ1-2
CDR3 length: 11
D gene: .
V gene: TRBV20-1
clone size: .
CDR3 protein: CSASLTDGYTF
CDR3 DNA: TGCAGTGCTAGTCTGACGGATGGCTACACCTTC

J gene: TRBJ1-2
CDR3 length: 13
D gene: .
V gene: TRBV10-2
clone size: few
CDR3 protein: CASSEGKGYGYTF
CDR3 DNA: TGCGCCAGCAGTGAGGGGAAGGGGTATGGCTACACCTTC

J gene: TRBJ2-1
CDR3 length: 15
D gene: .
V gene: TRBV7-2
clone size: .
CDR3 protein: CASSLEVGARNEQFF
CDR3 DNA: TGTGCCAGCAGCTTGGAAGTGGGGGCTAGGAATGAGCAGTTCTTC

J gene: TRBJ1-1
CDR3 length: 15
D gene: .
V gene: TRBV7-8
clone size: few
CDR3 protein: CASSLTGQMNTEAFF
CDR3 DNA: TGTGCCAGCAGCCTCACTGGACAGATGAACACTGAAGCTTTCTTT

J gene: TRBJ2-7
CDR3 length: 13
D gene: .
V gene: TRBV27
clone size: few
CDR3 protein: CASKIGGANEQYF
CDR3 DNA: TGTGCCAGCAAAATTGGCGGGGCCAACGAGCAGTACTTC

J gene: TRBJ1-1
CDR3 length: 15
D gene: TRBD1
V gene: TRBV5-1
clone size: few
CDR3 protein: CASSLGSGGSPEAFF
CDR3 DNA: TGCGCCAGCAGCTTGGGGTCAGGGGGCTCCCCTGAAGCTTTCTTT

J gene: TRBJ1-1
CDR3 length: 14
D gene: .
V gene: TRBV10-2
clone size: .
CDR3 protein: CASSEKGLFTEAFF
CDR3 DNA: TGCGCCAGCAGTGAGAAAGGGCTCTTCACTGAAGCTTTCTTT

J gene: TRBJ2-4
CDR3 length: 16
D gene: .
V gene: TRBV7-8
clone size: few
CDR3 protein: CASSPDRLLAKNIQYF
CDR3 DNA: TGTGCCAGCAGCCCGGACAGACTGCTAGCCAAAAACATTCAGTACTTC

J gene: TRBJ1-1
CDR3 length: 14
D gene: TRBD1
V gene: TRBV7-6
clone size: few
CDR3 protein: CASKSPEQGDVAFF
CDR3 DNA: TGTGCCAGCAAATCACCGGAACAGGGGGATGTAGCTTTCTTT

J gene: TRBJ2-1
CDR3 length: 16
D gene: TRBD2
V gene: TRBV7-8
clone size: few
CDR3 protein: CASSLAAGGLTNEQFF
CDR3 DNA: TGTGCCAGCAGCTTAGCAGCGGGGGGGCTTACGAATGAGCAGTTCTTC

J gene: TRBJ2-1
CDR3 length: 15
D gene: .
V gene: TRBV4-2
clone size: few
CDR3 protein: CASSRRRGGGDEQFF
CDR3 DNA: TGTGCCAGCAGCCGACGGAGGGGGGGTGGCGATGAGCAGTTCTTC

J gene: TRBJ2-3
CDR3 length: 15
D gene: .
V gene: TRBV5-1
clone size: .
CDR3 protein: CASSTGRDSTDTQYF
CDR3 DNA: TGCGCCAGCAGCACGGGCAGGGATAGCACAGATACGCAGTATTTT

J gene: TRBJ2-7
CDR3 length: 16
D gene: .
V gene: TRBV4-3
clone size: few
CDR3 protein: CASSQDKGGLPYEQYF
CDR3 DNA: TGCGCCAGCAGCCAAGATAAGGGGGGACTACCCTACGAGCAGTACTTC

J gene: TRBJ2-3
CDR3 length: 14
D gene: TRBD1
V gene: TRBV3-1
clone size: .
CDR3 protein: CASSQYTRDSTQYF
CDR3 DNA: TGTGCCAGCAGCCAGTATACCCGGGACAGCACGCAGTATTTT

J gene: TRBJ2-2
CDR3 length: 13
D gene: .
V gene: TRBV5-1
clone size: few
CDR3 protein: CASSPRGTGELFF
CDR3 DNA: TGCGCCAGCAGCCCTCGGGGCACCGGGGAGCTGTTTTTT

J gene: TRBJ2-2
CDR3 length: 17
D gene: .
V gene: TRBV7-8
clone size: .
CDR3 protein: CASSSPTGRENTGELFF
CDR3 DNA: TGTGCCAGCAGCTCCCCCACGGGACGGGAGAACACCGGGGAGCTGTTTTTT

J gene: TRBJ2-5
CDR3 length: 15
D gene: TRBD2
V gene: TRBV12-3/TRBV12-4
clone size: .
CDR3 protein: CASSHGRGGLETQYF
CDR3 DNA: TGTGCCAGCAGCCATGGGCGGGGGGGCCTTGAGACCCAGTACTTC

J gene: TRBJ1-5
CDR3 length: 15
D gene: TRBD1
V gene: TRBV12-3/TRBV12-4
clone size: .
CDR3 protein: CASRTGTGSNQPQHF
CDR3 DNA: TGTGCCAGCAGAACCGGGACAGGGTCGAATCAGCCCCAGCATTTT

J gene: TRBJ1-1
CDR3 length: 10
D gene: .
V gene: TRBV12-3/TRBV12-4
clone size: few
CDR3 protein: CASSRTEAFF
CDR3 DNA: TGTGCCAGCAGTAGAACTGAAGCTTTCTTT

J gene: TRBJ2-2
CDR3 length: 15
D gene: .
V gene: TRBV6-1
clone size: .
CDR3 protein: CASARRGGGTGELFF
CDR3 DNA: TGTGCCAGCGCAAGAAGGGGAGGAGGGACCGGGGAGCTGTTTTTT

J gene: TRBJ2-1
CDR3 length: 12
D gene: .
V gene: TRBV7-2
clone size: .
CDR3 protein: CASSFSGGEQFF
CDR3 DNA: TGTGCCAGCAGCTTTTCGGGCGGTGAGCAGTTCTTC

J gene: TRBJ2-2
CDR3 length: 15
D gene: .
V gene: TRBV4-1
clone size: .
CDR3 protein: CASSQGRANTGELFF
CDR3 DNA: TGCGCCAGCAGCCAAGGCAGGGCGAACACCGGGGAGCTGTTTTTT

J gene: TRBJ1-1
CDR3 length: 14
D gene: .
V gene: TRBV7-9
clone size: few
CDR3 protein: CASSFREQNTEAFF
CDR3 DNA: TGTGCCAGCAGCTTTAGGGAACAGAACACTGAAGCTTTCTTT

J gene: TRBJ1-1
CDR3 length: 16
D gene: .
V gene: TRBV20-1
clone size: .
CDR3 protein: CSARVSPFHWNTEAFF
CDR3 DNA: TGCAGTGCTAGAGTTTCCCCCTTCCATTGGAACACTGAAGCTTTCTTT

J gene: TRBJ2-1
CDR3 length: 14
D gene: .
V gene: TRBV20-1
clone size: .
CDR3 protein: CSASRQGGYNEQFF
CDR3 DNA: TGCAGTGCTAGCCGACAGGGAGGGTACAATGAGCAGTTCTTC

J gene: TRBJ2-3
CDR3 length: 18
D gene: .
V gene: TRBV28
clone size: many
CDR3 protein: CASSSLEGGRQRTDTQYF
CDR3 DNA: TGTGCCAGCAGCTCTCTTGAAGGGGGGCGGCAAAGGACAGATACGCAGTATTTT

J gene: TRBJ2-7
CDR3 length: 15
D gene: .
V gene: TRBV5-1
clone size: few
CDR3 protein: CASSRLEGASYEQYF
CDR3 DNA: TGCGCCAGCAGCCGACTCGAGGGAGCCTCCTACGAGCAGTACTTC

J gene: TRBJ2-1
CDR3 length: 13
D gene: TRBD2
V gene: TRBV29-1
clone size: .
CDR3 protein: CSVTTSGGEGQFF
CDR3 DNA: TGCAGCGTAACAACTAGCGGGGGCGAAGGGCAGTTCTTC

J gene: TRBJ2-2
CDR3 length: 17
D gene: TRBD1
V gene: TRBV9
clone size: .
CDR3 protein: CASSVVGRGSPTGELFF
CDR3 DNA: TGTGCCAGCAGCGTAGTTGGCAGGGGGTCCCCCACCGGGGAGCTGTTTTTT

J gene: TRBJ2-1
CDR3 length: 14
D gene: .
V gene: TRBV18
clone size: .
CDR3 protein: CASSPSTGHNEQFF
CDR3 DNA: TGTGCCAGCTCCCCGTCGACAGGACACAATGAGCAGTTCTTC

J gene: TRBJ1-4
CDR3 length: 14
D gene: .
V gene: TRBV5-1
clone size: .
CDR3 protein: CASSLRETNEKLFF
CDR3 DNA: TGCGCCAGCAGCTTGAGGGAGACTAATGAAAAACTGTTTTTT

J gene: TRBJ1-1
CDR3 length: 12
D gene: .
V gene: TRBV29-1
clone size: .
CDR3 protein: CSVGDMDTEAFF
CDR3 DNA: TGCAGCGTTGGCGACATGGACACTGAAGCTTTCTTT

J gene: TRBJ1-2
CDR3 length: 15
D gene: .
V gene: TRBV12-3/TRBV12-4
clone size: .
CDR3 protein: CASSFLPSQGYGYTF
CDR3 DNA: TGTGCCAGCAGTTTCCTACCCTCGCAGGGCTATGGCTACACCTTC

J gene: TRBJ2-7
CDR3 length: 14
D gene: .
V gene: TRBV12-3/TRBV12-4
clone size: .
CDR3 protein: CASSFARSTYEQYF
CDR3 DNA: TGTGCCAGCAGTTTCGCGAGGAGTACCTACGAGCAGTACTTC

J gene: TRBJ2-3
CDR3 length: 14
D gene: TRBD1
V gene: TRBV5-1
clone size: many
CDR3 protein: CASSLRTGADTQYF
CDR3 DNA: TGCGCCAGCAGCCTGAGAACAGGGGCAGATACGCAGTATTTT

J gene: TRBJ1-6
CDR3 length: 14
D gene: .
V gene: TRBV12-3/TRBV12-4
clone size: .
CDR3 protein: CASSFGLTNSPLHF
CDR3 DNA: TGTGCCAGCAGTTTTGGGCTGACTAATTCACCCCTCCACTTT

J gene: TRBJ2-7
CDR3 length: 14
D gene: TRBD1
V gene: TRBV6-2/TRBV6-3
clone size: few
CDR3 protein: CASSLRGRIYEQYF
CDR3 DNA: TGTGCCAGCAGTTTAAGGGGGCGCATCTACGAGCAGTACTTC

J gene: TRBJ1-1
CDR3 length: 12
D gene: .
V gene: TRBV28
clone size: many
CDR3 protein: CASNHGNTEAFF
CDR3 DNA: TGTGCCAGCAACCACGGGAACACTGAAGCTTTCTTT

J gene: TRBJ1-2
CDR3 length: 13
D gene: .
V gene: TRBV7-6
clone size: .
CDR3 protein: CASSLGYHYGYTF
CDR3 DNA: TGTGCCAGCAGCTTAGGCTACCACTATGGCTACACCTTC

J gene: TRBJ1-4
CDR3 length: 16
D gene: TRBD1
V gene: TRBV15
clone size: .
CDR3 protein: CATSPGTGGRNEKLFF
CDR3 DNA: TGTGCCACCAGTCCCGGGACAGGGGGTCGAAATGAAAAACTGTTTTTT

J gene: TRBJ2-7
CDR3 length: 15
D gene: TRBD2
V gene: TRBV10-3
clone size: .
CDR3 protein: CASHPRGGVHYEQYF
CDR3 DNA: TGTGCGTCCCACCCCCGCGGGGGGGTCCACTACGAGCAGTACTTC

J gene: TRBJ2-5
CDR3 length: 11
D gene: .
V gene: TRBV7-2
clone size: .
CDR3 protein: CASRSEGPQYF
CDR3 DNA: TGTGCCAGCAGGTCGGAAGGGCCCCAGTACTTC

J gene: TRBJ2-3
CDR3 length: 15
D gene: TRBD2
V gene: TRBV6-1
clone size: .
CDR3 protein: CASSEGSSGGYTQYF
CDR3 DNA: TGTGCCAGCAGTGAAGGCTCTAGCGGGGGATATACGCAGTATTTT

J gene: TRBJ2-7
CDR3 length: 16
D gene: .
V gene: TRBV4-1
clone size: many
CDR3 protein: CASSQRVAFSSYEQYF
CDR3 DNA: TGCGCCAGCAGCCAAAGGGTAGCGTTCAGCTCCTACGAGCAGTACTTC